What follows is one T cell receptor (beta chain) and its context. The target antigen is unknown. These data belong to a study of OX40 agonist ivuxolimab in advanced cancers. Study findings and constraints: Expanded peripheral T-cell antigen specificity went undetermined.

Libraries were prepared by immunoSEQ multiplex PCR; TCRdb keeps only in-frame clonotypes and omits some of them. This sample has under 35,000 clones, with 82% found just once. V was shortened by 4 bases and J by 3 bases, with 28 bases between the two germline ends. The CDR3 spans 20 residues. Germline CDR1 and CDR2: SGHRS and YFSETQ. This receptor was identified in an adult with an advanced solid tumor such as melanoma, head and neck, liver or kidney cancer. Sample: CD4+ or CD8+ T cells sorted from blood, taken in a trial of the OX40 agonist ivuxolimab. The gene calls are TRBV5-1 and TRBJ2-2, with a weak D call TRBD2 (9 bases). The CDR3 region has the DNA TGCGCCAGCAGCGCCTCCGGGACTAGCTTAACAGGGGGATACACCGGGGAGCTGTTTTTT. It translates to CASSASGTSLTGGYTGELFF.